A selection of T cell receptor beta chains follows, all from one sample in a study of radiotherapy plus CTLA-4 blockade in lung cancer. Using immunoSEQ multiplex PCR, the repertoire was profiled, and TCRdb retains in-frame clones only, with some absent. The sample lists some 60,000 clones, about three quarters occurring once. Sequencing was performed on peripheral blood, taken from a patient treated with radiotherapy plus ipilimumab. All receptors derive from a human donor with non-small cell lung cancer who had a partial response to radiotherapy plus ipilimumab. The CDR3 runs from the conserved cysteine through the conserved F or W. D genes are given only for firm matches. Size is stated for part of the rows, as once, few or many counts, or as a class when the clone is expanded.

j_gene: TRBJ2-3; v_gene: TRBV29-1; len: 13; abundance: few; d_gene: NA; CDR3nt: TGCAGCGTTGGACTGATAAGCACAGATACGCAGTATTTT; CDR3aa: CSVGLISTDTQYF
j_gene: TRBJ2-5; v_gene: TRBV9; len: 16; abundance: NA; d_gene: TRBD2; CDR3nt: TGTGCCAGCAGCGTCGGGACTAGCGGGGGACAAGAGACCCAGTACTTC; CDR3aa: CASSVGTSGGQETQYF
j_gene: TRBJ1-1; v_gene: TRBV5-5; len: 17; abundance: NA; d_gene: NA; CDR3nt: TGTGCCAGCAGCTTGGTTAGGGTGACCCGGCGGGGGTCTGAAGCTTTCTTT; CDR3aa: CASSLVRVTRRGSEAFF
j_gene: TRBJ2-7; v_gene: TRBV27; len: 14; abundance: NA; d_gene: TRBD1; CDR3nt: TGTGCCAGCAGTCCAGACAGGGGCGCGTACGAGCAGTACTTC; CDR3aa: CASSPDRGAYEQYF
j_gene: TRBJ1-1; v_gene: TRBV5-6; len: 17; abundance: few; d_gene: NA; CDR3nt: TGTGCCAGCAGCGCTAACGGTCCCAGGGGTGTGGACACTGAAGCTTTCTTT; CDR3aa: CASSANGPRGVDTEAFF
j_gene: TRBJ2-3; v_gene: TRBV6-1; len: 15; abundance: NA; d_gene: TRBD1; CDR3nt: TGTGCCAGCAGTGGGGCAGGGGGCAATCGGGATACGCAGTATTTT; CDR3aa: CASSGAGGNRDTQYF
j_gene: TRBJ1-4; v_gene: TRBV5-1; len: 15; abundance: NA; d_gene: TRBD1; CDR3nt: TGCGCCAGCAGCTCCGGACAGGGGGCGAATGAAAAACTGTTTTTT; CDR3aa: CASSSGQGANEKLFF
j_gene: TRBJ2-5; v_gene: TRBV2; len: 11; abundance: NA; d_gene: NA; CDR3nt: TGTGCCGCCGCCGAGGAAGAGACCCAGTACTTC; CDR3aa: CAAAEEETQYF
j_gene: TRBJ1-4; v_gene: TRBV4-3; len: 17; abundance: NA; d_gene: NA; CDR3nt: TGCGCCAGCAGCCTCCGGCCCTCAAACAGGGTTGAGGAAAAACTGTTTTTT; CDR3aa: CASSLRPSNRVEEKLFF
j_gene: TRBJ2-1; v_gene: TRBV4-1; len: 13; abundance: once; d_gene: NA; CDR3nt: TGCGCCAGCAGCCAAGATGTGAGCAATGAGCAGTTCTTC; CDR3aa: CASSQDVSNEQFF
j_gene: TRBJ2-3; v_gene: TRBV10-2; len: 15; abundance: NA; d_gene: TRBD2; CDR3nt: TGCGCCAGCAGTGAGCGGGCTAGCGGGCGAGATACGCAGTATTTT; CDR3aa: CASSERASGRDTQYF
j_gene: TRBJ2-3; v_gene: TRBV9; len: 16; abundance: NA; d_gene: TRBD1; CDR3nt: TGTGCCAGCAGCGTAGAGGGCAGGGGGATTGGAGATACGCAGTATTTT; CDR3aa: CASSVEGRGIGDTQYF
j_gene: TRBJ2-3; v_gene: TRBV14; len: 15; abundance: few; d_gene: NA; CDR3nt: TGTGCCAGCAGCCAGACAGGTCAGAGCACAGATACGCAGTATTTT; CDR3aa: CASSQTGQSTDTQYF
j_gene: TRBJ2-7; v_gene: TRBV14; len: 13; abundance: NA; d_gene: NA; CDR3nt: TGTGCCAGCAGCCAGAACCGCGCCTACGAGCAGTACTTC; CDR3aa: CASSQNRAYEQYF
j_gene: TRBJ1-5; v_gene: TRBV6-4; len: 13; abundance: NA; d_gene: NA; CDR3nt: TGTGCCAGCAGTGACGGCGGGGGGGAGCCCCAGCATTTT; CDR3aa: CASSDGGGEPQHF
j_gene: TRBJ2-5; v_gene: TRBV27; len: 13; abundance: NA; d_gene: NA; CDR3nt: TGTGCCAGCAAGCCCAGGGTTCAAGAGACCCAGTACTTC; CDR3aa: CASKPRVQETQYF
j_gene: TRBJ2-7; v_gene: TRBV28; len: 16; abundance: NA; d_gene: NA; CDR3nt: TGTGCCAGCAGTTTGCTCATTCCGACAGGAACCTACGAGCAGTACTTC; CDR3aa: CASSLLIPTGTYEQYF
j_gene: TRBJ2-7; v_gene: TRBV6-1; len: 16; abundance: NA; d_gene: TRBD1; CDR3nt: TGTGCCAGCAGTGGAAGTCTAGGACAGGGAACCCACGAGCAGTACTTC; CDR3aa: CASSGSLGQGTHEQYF
j_gene: TRBJ1-1; v_gene: TRBV5-6; len: 15; abundance: NA; d_gene: NA; CDR3nt: TGTGCCAGCAGCTCTCAGACAGGATTGAACACTGAAGCTTTCTTT; CDR3aa: CASSSQTGLNTEAFF
j_gene: TRBJ1-1; v_gene: TRBV11-1; len: 17; abundance: NA; d_gene: NA; CDR3nt: TGTGCCAGCAGCATCGGAGGGGCAGGCTTAATGAACACTGAAGCTTTCTTT; CDR3aa: CASSIGGAGLMNTEAFF
j_gene: TRBJ2-7; v_gene: TRBV19; len: 11; abundance: NA; d_gene: TRBD2; CDR3nt: TGTGCCAGTAGTTACGGGGGGGAGCAGTACTTC; CDR3aa: CASSYGGEQYF
j_gene: TRBJ1-5; v_gene: TRBV11-3; len: 16; abundance: NA; d_gene: TRBD1; CDR3nt: TGTGCCAGCAGCTTAGAAGGGGGCTTAAGCAATCAGCCCCAGCATTTT; CDR3aa: CASSLEGGLSNQPQHF
j_gene: TRBJ1-1; v_gene: TRBV11-2; len: 13; abundance: NA; d_gene: NA; CDR3nt: TGTGCCAGCAGCGATGCCAGGGCAGTTGAAGCTTTCTTT; CDR3aa: CASSDARAVEAFF
j_gene: TRBJ1-5; v_gene: TRBV5-6; len: 13; abundance: medium-sized; d_gene: NA; CDR3nt: TGTGCCAGCAGCTTGGCGGGAAATCAGCCCCAGCATTTT; CDR3aa: CASSLAGNQPQHF
j_gene: TRBJ2-2; v_gene: TRBV7-2; len: 16; abundance: NA; d_gene: TRBD1; CDR3nt: TGTGCCAGCAGCCACCAGGGACAGCAGTATCCCGGGGAGCTGTTTTTT; CDR3aa: CASSHQGQQYPGELFF
j_gene: TRBJ1-2; v_gene: TRBV6-6; len: 12; abundance: few; d_gene: NA; CDR3nt: TGTGCCAGCAGTTACTCGGCCAAGAACTACACCTTC; CDR3aa: CASSYSAKNYTF
j_gene: TRBJ2-7; v_gene: TRBV7-2; len: 13; abundance: NA; d_gene: NA; CDR3nt: TGTGCCAGCGGCCTAGTCCCTAACTACGAGCAGTACTTC; CDR3aa: CASGLVPNYEQYF
j_gene: TRBJ2-7; v_gene: TRBV13; len: 15; abundance: few; d_gene: TRBD1; CDR3nt: TGTGCCAGCAGCCCTCGGGACAGGGGTACCTACGAGCAGTACTTC; CDR3aa: CASSPRDRGTYEQYF
j_gene: TRBJ1-5; v_gene: TRBV7-2; len: 13; abundance: NA; d_gene: TRBD1; CDR3nt: TGTGCCAGCAGCCTCGGACAGGGCGGGCCCCAGCATTTT; CDR3aa: CASSLGQGGPQHF
j_gene: TRBJ1-1; v_gene: TRBV25-1; len: 12; abundance: few; d_gene: TRBD1; CDR3nt: TGTGCCAGCAGTGCAGGGGGCCCGGAAGCTTTCTTT; CDR3aa: CASSAGGPEAFF
j_gene: TRBJ1-1; v_gene: TRBV6-1; len: 14; abundance: NA; d_gene: NA; CDR3nt: TGTGCCAGCAGTGAAGCAGGGAGACCCCGGTCCGCTTTCTTT; CDR3aa: CASSEAGRPRSAFF
j_gene: TRBJ1-5; v_gene: TRBV21-1; len: 15; abundance: few; d_gene: NA; CDR3nt: TGTGCCAGCAGCAAACCCAGGGGTAACAATCAGCCCCAGCATTTT; CDR3aa: CASSKPRGNNQPQHF
j_gene: TRBJ2-6; v_gene: TRBV9; len: 16; abundance: NA; d_gene: NA; CDR3nt: TGTGCCAGCAGCGTAGGATTCAGGGCTGGGGCCAACGTCCTGACTTTC; CDR3aa: CASSVGFRAGANVLTF
j_gene: TRBJ2-5; v_gene: TRBV5-1; len: 18; abundance: NA; d_gene: TRBD2; CDR3nt: TGCGCCAGCAGCCCCGGGACTAGCGGGGGCCTGGGTCAAGAGACCCAGTACTTC; CDR3aa: CASSPGTSGGLGQETQYF
j_gene: TRBJ2-7; v_gene: TRBV18; len: 14; abundance: NA; d_gene: NA; CDR3nt: TGTGCCAGCTCACGTGGGCAGGGAAACTACGAGCAGTACTTC; CDR3aa: CASSRGQGNYEQYF
j_gene: TRBJ1-2; v_gene: TRBV19; len: 14; abundance: NA; d_gene: TRBD1; CDR3nt: TGTGCCAGTAGCCGACAGGGAGTTAACTATGGCTACACCTTC; CDR3aa: CASSRQGVNYGYTF
j_gene: TRBJ2-5; v_gene: TRBV19; len: 15; abundance: NA; d_gene: TRBD2; CDR3nt: TGTGCCAGTAGTAAGGGACTAGCGGGGGGGGAGACCCAGTACTTC; CDR3aa: CASSKGLAGGETQYF
j_gene: TRBJ2-3; v_gene: TRBV25-1; len: 13; abundance: NA; d_gene: NA; CDR3nt: TGTGCCAGCAGTGCAGGGGGCACAGATACGCAGTATTTT; CDR3aa: CASSAGGTDTQYF
j_gene: TRBJ2-3; v_gene: TRBV21-1; len: 13; abundance: NA; d_gene: NA; CDR3nt: TGTGCCTCTGGTAGCGGGGGCACAGATACGCAGTATTTT; CDR3aa: CASGSGGTDTQYF
j_gene: TRBJ1-2; v_gene: TRBV2; len: 11; abundance: few; d_gene: NA; CDR3nt: TGTGCCAGCACCGGGGTCAGGGGCTACACCTTC; CDR3aa: CASTGVRGYTF
j_gene: TRBJ1-1; v_gene: TRBV5-6; len: 13; abundance: NA; d_gene: NA; CDR3nt: TGTGCCAGCAGCCTTCAGGAGAACACTGAAGCTTTCTTT; CDR3aa: CASSLQENTEAFF
j_gene: TRBJ2-7; v_gene: TRBV5-1; len: 15; abundance: NA; d_gene: NA; CDR3nt: TGCGCCAGCAGCTTGAGTAGGGGCGCTACCTACGAGCAGTACTTC; CDR3aa: CASSLSRGATYEQYF
j_gene: TRBJ2-2; v_gene: TRBV9; len: 15; abundance: NA; d_gene: NA; CDR3nt: TGTGCCAGCAGCGTAAGCGGGTCCAGAACCGGGGAGCTGTTTTTT; CDR3aa: CASSVSGSRTGELFF
j_gene: TRBJ2-5; v_gene: TRBV15; len: 15; abundance: NA; d_gene: NA; CDR3nt: TGTGCCACCAGCAGGGGAGGACCTTCTCAAGAGACCCAGTACTTC; CDR3aa: CATSRGGPSQETQYF
j_gene: TRBJ2-5; v_gene: TRBV19; len: 14; abundance: NA; d_gene: NA; CDR3nt: TGTGCCAGTAGTATAGTAGCGTTCCAAGAGACCCAGTACTTC; CDR3aa: CASSIVAFQETQYF